This record looks at one TCR beta chain sequence and its context. Its cognate antigen is unknown. These data come from a study of cytomegalovirus exposure and HLA in healthy donors. As for the study in general: The same platform as the 500 to 700 first-cohort repertoires was used for the 130 or so validation repertoires, a later analysis reported.

The V gene lost 7 bases and the J gene lost 3 bases, with 13 bases spanning the gap. CDR3 length: 13 amino acids. Germline CDR1 reads MNHNS; CDR2 reads SASEGT. Sequencing used immunoSEQ multiplex PCR; TCRdb keeps in-frame clones, though not all of them. The table includes 330,000 or so clones, 80% to 90% detected once. The study's findings and limits: According to reports, the classifier identified cytomegalovirus status with high specificity and sensitivity.

The V gene is TRBV6-1, the J gene TRBJ2-7; tentatively, D is TRBD2 (6 bases). The sequence came from a woman younger than 30 in good health and CMV-seronegative. The sample taken for sequencing was PBMCs. CDR3 in DNA: TGTGCCAGCACCCCTGGCGGGGACTACGAGCAGTACTTC. Encoded protein: CASTPGGDYEQYF.